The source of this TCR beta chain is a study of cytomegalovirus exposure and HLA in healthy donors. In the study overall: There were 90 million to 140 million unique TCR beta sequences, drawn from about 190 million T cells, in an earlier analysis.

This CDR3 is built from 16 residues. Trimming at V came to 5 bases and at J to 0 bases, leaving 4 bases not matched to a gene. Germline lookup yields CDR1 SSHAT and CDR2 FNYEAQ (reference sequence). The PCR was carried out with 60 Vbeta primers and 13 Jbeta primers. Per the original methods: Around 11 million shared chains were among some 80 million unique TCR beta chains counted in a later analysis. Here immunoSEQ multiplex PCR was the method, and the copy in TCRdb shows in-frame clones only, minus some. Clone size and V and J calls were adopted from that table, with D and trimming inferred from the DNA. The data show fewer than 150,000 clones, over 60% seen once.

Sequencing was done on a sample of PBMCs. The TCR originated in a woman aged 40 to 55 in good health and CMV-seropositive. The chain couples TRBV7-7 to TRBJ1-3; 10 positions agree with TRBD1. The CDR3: CASSRQGANSGNTIYF. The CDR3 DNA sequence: TGTGCCAGCAGCCGACAGGGGGCGAACTCTGGAAACACCATATATTTT.